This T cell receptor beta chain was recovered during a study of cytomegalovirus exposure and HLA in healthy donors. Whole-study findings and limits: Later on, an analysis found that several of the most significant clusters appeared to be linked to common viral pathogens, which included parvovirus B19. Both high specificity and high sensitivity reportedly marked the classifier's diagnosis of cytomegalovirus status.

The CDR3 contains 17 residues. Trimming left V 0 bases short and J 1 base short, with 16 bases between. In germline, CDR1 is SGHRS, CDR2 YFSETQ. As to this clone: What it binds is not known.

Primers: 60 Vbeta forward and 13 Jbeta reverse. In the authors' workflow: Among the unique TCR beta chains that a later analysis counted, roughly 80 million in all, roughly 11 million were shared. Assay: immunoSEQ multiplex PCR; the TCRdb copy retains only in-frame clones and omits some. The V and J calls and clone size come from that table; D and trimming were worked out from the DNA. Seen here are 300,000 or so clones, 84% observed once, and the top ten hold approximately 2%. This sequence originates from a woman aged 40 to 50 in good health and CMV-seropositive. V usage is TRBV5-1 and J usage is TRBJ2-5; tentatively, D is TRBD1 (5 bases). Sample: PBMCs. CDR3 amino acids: CASSLGVQAQLQETQYF. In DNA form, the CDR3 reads TGCGCCAGCAGCTTGGGAGTACAGGCCCAACTCCAAGAGACCCAGTACTTC.